One and the same sample provided the 21 T cell receptor beta chains below, sequenced in a study of cytomegalovirus exposure and HLA in healthy donors. The PCR made use of 60 Vbeta and 13 Jbeta primers. Profiled with immunoSEQ multiplex PCR; TCRdb holds only in-frame clones, not every one. The table has roughly 150,000 clones, 70% to 80% seen once. Sequencing was performed on PBMCs. The receptors here all came from a man aged 40-55 years in good health and CMV-seronegative.

The V call is TRBV28, the J call TRBJ2-7, with D tentatively TRBD1 (5 bases). V dropped 6 bases and J dropped 2 bases, with 11 bases sitting between them. The germline V gene has CDR1 MDHEN and CDR2 SYDVKM. This CDR3 is 13 amino acids long. CDR3 sequence: CASRFQGAYEQYF. DNA of the CDR3: TGTGCCAGCAGATTCCAAGGGGCCTACGAGCAGTACTTC.

The chain links TRBV9 to TRBJ2-6, with D possibly TRBD1 on 5 matching bases. V shed 4 bases and J shed 1 base, with 12 bases lying between them. In germline, CDR1 is SGDLS, CDR2 YYNGEE. The CDR3 runs 16 residues. The CDR3 nucleotides are TGTGCCAGCAGCCAAAGGGGCGGATCTGGGGCCAACGTCCTGACTTTC. It specifies CASSQRGGSGANVLTF.

The gene calls are TRBV5-1 and TRBJ2-1, with D perhaps matching TRBD2 (6 bases). Germline loops: CDR1 SGHRS, CDR2 YFSETQ. V lost 7 bases, J lost 6 bases, and 8 bases lay in between. This CDR3 comprises 11 residues. Here the CDR3 reads CASWDSNEQFF. As DNA, the CDR3 is TGCGCCAGCTGGGACTCCAATGAGCAGTTCTTC.

The chain couples TRBV28 to TRBJ2-3; perhaps TRBD2 as D (5 bases). Trimming took 4 bases from V and 6 from J, leaving 8 bases between them. The CDR3 loop spans 12 amino acids. Germline lookup yields CDR1 MDHEN and CDR2 SYDVKM. CDR3 loop: CASSYGEDTQYF. CDR3 nucleotides: TGTGCCAGCAGTTACGGGGAGGATACGCAGTATTTT. Full variable domain (missing parts from reference TRBV28 and TRBJ2-3): DVKVTQSSRYLVKRTGEKVFLECVQDMDHENMFWYRQDPGLGLRLIYFSYDVKMKEKGDIPEGYSVSREKKERFSLILESASTNQTSMYLCASSYGEDTQYFGPGTRLTVL.

This clone turned up a few times. CDR3 region: CASSPTGRSEKLFF. The CDR3 DNA is TGTGCCAGCAGCCCCACAGGGCGGAGTGAAAAACTGTTTTTT. The chain has TRBV14 and TRBJ1-4, with D possibly TRBD1 on 6 matching bases. There are 14 residues in the CDR3. With 4 bases removed from V and 7 bases from J, the gap between germline ends came to 13 bases. Germline V gene lookup returns CDR1 SGHDN and CDR2 FVKESK.

V and J are TRBV9 and TRBJ2-2; 10 positions agree with TRBD1. V lost 7 bases to trimming and J lost 7 bases; unmatched junction nucleotides: 7. Germline lookup yields CDR1 SGDLS and CDR2 YYNGEE. The CDR3 contains 14 residues. The CDR3 bases are TGTGCCAGCGGGGGGACAGGGGATGTCGGGGAGCTGTTTTTT. This gives the protein CASGGTGDVGELFF.

The chain couples TRBV5-1 to TRBJ2-2, with 10 positions matching TRBD2. V lost 1 base, J lost 2 bases, and 2 bases stayed unmatched. CDR1 is SGHRS, CDR2 YFSETQ, per germline. CDR3 size: 16 residues. CDR3 nucleotide sequence: TGCGCCAGCAGCTTGCTAGCGGGAGATAACACCGGGGAGCTGTTTTTT. This encodes CASSLLAGDNTGELFF.

J is TRBJ2-1 and V is TRBV5-8; weak D call: TRBD2 (6 bases). This CDR3 comprises 14 residues. CDR1 is SGHTS and CDR2 is YDEGEE in the germline V gene. Trimming cost V 3 bases and J 4 bases, with 11 bases left between them. The CDR3 DNA reads TGTGCCAGCAGCTCCCGGGACTGGTACAATGAGCAGTTCTTC. Protein sequence: CASSSRDWYNEQFF.

V usage is TRBV28 and J usage is TRBJ2-1; possible D gene TRBD2, 5 bases. Germline CDR1 reads MDHEN; CDR2 reads SYDVKM. Between the trimmed V and J ends, which lost 1 base and 1 base, there was a span of 14 bases. This CDR3 comprises 17 residues. CDR3 amino acids: CASSLSPSGKSYNEQFF. The CDR3 DNA follows: TGTGCCAGCAGTTTATCCCCCAGCGGTAAATCCTACAATGAGCAGTTCTTC.

The chain uses TRBV10-3 and TRBJ2-5, with TRBD2 identical over 11 bases. Germline CDR1 reads ENHRY; CDR2 reads SYGVKD. The V segment lost 2 bases and the J segment 3 bases; nucleotides outside the gene matches: 2. CDR3 length: 15 amino acids. The DNA for the CDR3 is TGTGCCATCAGTGAGCCGGGACTAGCGGAAGAGACCCAGTACTTC. It yields the protein CAISEPGLAEETQYF.

J is TRBJ1-2 and V is TRBV15; TRBD1 matches at 7 bases. Per germline, CDR1 LNHNV and CDR2 YYDKDF (reference sequence). Trimming at V came to 5 bases and at J to 7 bases, leaving 13 bases not matched to a gene. CDR3 length equals 15 residues. The DNA for the CDR3 is TGTGCCACCAGCGAAGGGACAGCCGAAGCGGCTGGCTACACCTTC. The encoded protein is CATSEGTAEAAGYTF. Drawing the rest from reference TRBV15 and TRBJ1-2, the complete variable domain is DAMVIQNPRYQVTQFGKPVTLSCSQTLNHNVMYWYQQKSSQAPKLLFHYYDKDFNNEADTPDNFQSRRPNTSFCFLDIRSPGLGDTAMYLCATSEGTAEAAGYTFGSGTRLTVV.

The CDR3 DNA is TGTGCCAGCAGCGAACAACAGCCGGGGGTGGGCACTGAAGCTTTCTTT. Translation gives CASSEQQPGVGTEAFF. The gene calls are TRBV9 and TRBJ1-1; D may be TRBD1 (5 bases). Germline V CDR1 and CDR2: SGDLS, YYNGEE. The CDR3 runs to 16 residues. Deletions cut 3 bases from V and 4 bases from J, with 19 bases between.

This clone was counted between two and nine times. The chain couples TRBV16 to TRBJ2-1; the D is unclear. Trimming pared 4 bases from V and 0 bases from J, leaving 10 bases between. The CDR3 loop spans 15 amino acids. Germline assignment: CDR1 KGHSY and CDR2 FQNENV. The CDR3 bases are TGTGCCAGCAGCCGCGAATGGAGCTCCTACAATGAGCAGTTCTTC. It encodes CASSREWSSYNEQFF. The full variable domain, completed using reference TRBV16 and TRBJ2-1, is GEEVAQTPKHLVRGEGQKAKLYCAPIKGHSYVFWYQQVLKNEFKFLISFQNENVFDETGMPKERFSAKCLPNSPCSLEIQATKLEDSAVYFCASSREWSSYNEQFFGPGTRLTVL.

The chain combines TRBV5-1 with TRBJ1-2; 7 bases match TRBD1. The trim removed 3 bases at V and 8 bases at J, leaving 7 bases unmatched. Germline values: CDR1 SGHRS, CDR2 YFSETQ. The CDR3 totals 13 residues. The CDR3 reads CASSSEGAGGYTF. In DNA, the CDR3 is TGCGCCAGCAGCTCGGAGGGGGCAGGGGGCTACACCTTC. The full variable domain, its missing parts supplied by reference TRBV5-1 and TRBJ1-2, is KAGVTQTPRYLIKTRGQQVTLSCSPISGHRSVSWYQQTPGQGLQFLFEYFSETQRNKGNFPGRFSGRQFSNSRSEMNVSTLELGDSALYLCASSSEGAGGYTFGSGTRLTVV.

The chain links TRBV18 to TRBJ2-5, with D perhaps TRBD2 (5 bases). The CDR3 is 15 amino acids. CDR1 is KGHSH, CDR2 LQKENI, per germline. V gave up 0 bases and J gave up 5 bases, with 13 bases separating them. This CDR3 is CASSPPLSAGETQYF. The CDR3 coding sequence is TGTGCCAGCTCACCACCGTTATCGGCGGGTGAGACCCAGTACTTC.

J is TRBJ2-6 and V is TRBV11-2; possible D gene TRBD1, 7 bases. This CDR3 spans 17 amino acids. V gave up 1 base and J gave up 3 bases, with 13 bases separating them. CDR1 SGHAT and CDR2 FQNNGV come from the germline V gene. This chain's CDR3 is CASSLGDRDFGANVLTF. CDR3 sequence (DNA): TGTGCCAGCAGCTTAGGTGACAGGGACTTTGGGGCCAACGTCCTGACTTTC. The whole variable domain, filled in from reference TRBV11-2 and TRBJ2-6, reads EAGVAQSPRYKIIEKRQSVAFWCNPISGHATLYWYQQILGQGPKLLIQFQNNGVVDDSQLPKDRFSAERLKGVDSTLKIQPAKLEDSAVYLCASSLGDRDFGANVLTFGAGSRLTVL.

This clone has only one observation. The chain joins TRBV7-3 to TRBJ2-6, with D unclear. Per germline, CDR1 SGHTA and CDR2 FQGTGA. Trimming took 3 bases from V and 1 from J, leaving 4 bases between them. The CDR3 totals 14 residues. The CDR3 sequence is CASSFVSGANVLTF. The DNA of the CDR3 is TGTGCCAGCAGCTTCGTGTCTGGGGCCAACGTCCTGACTTTC. The complete variable domain, with remaining parts taken from reference TRBV7-3 and TRBJ2-6, reads GAGVSQTPSNKVTEKGKYVELRCDPISGHTALYWYRQSLGQGPEFLIYFQGTGAADDSGLPNDRFFAVRPEGSVSTLKIQRTERGDSAVYLCASSFVSGANVLTFGAGSRLTVL.

This chain uses TRBV5-5 with TRBJ2-2, with D perhaps matching TRBD2 (10 bases). The V and J ends lost 2 bases and 2 bases respectively, with 25 bases between them. Germline lookup yields CDR1 SGHKS and CDR2 YYEKEE (reference sequence). The CDR3 contains 20 residues. The CDR3 here is CASSFDRGGLATHNTGELFF. The CDR3 nucleotides are TGTGCCAGCAGCTTCGACAGGGGGGGACTAGCGACCCATAACACCGGGGAGCTGTTTTTT.

This chain joins TRBV5-8 and TRBJ1-5; D remains ambiguous. Trimming took 0 bases from V and 3 from J, leaving 7 bases between them. The germline CDR1 and CDR2 sequences are SGHTS and YDEGEE. The CDR3 is 14 residues long. CDR3 sequence: CASSLVDSNQPQHF. DNA for the CDR3: TGTGCCAGCAGCTTGGTGGACTCCAATCAGCCCCAGCATTTT.

The V and J genes are TRBV6-6 and TRBJ2-1; 7 bases align to TRBD2. Trimming cost V 7 bases and J 11 bases; bases outside gene matches: 20. Germline V lookup: CDR1 MNHNY, CDR2 SVGAGI (reference sequence). The CDR3 is 16 residues long. The CDR3 DNA is TGTGCCAGCACCCCTCTGACTAGCTGGGTTGATCAAAAGCAGTTCTTC. Its translation: CASTPLTSWVDQKQFF.

The genes are TRBV7-2 and TRBJ1-4, with TRBD1 as a possible D gene (6 bases). V lost 8 bases to trimming and J lost 8 bases, with 15 bases between them. In germline, CDR1 is SGHTA, CDR2 FQGNSA. The length of the CDR3 is 13 residues. CDR3 protein: CASGRATGEKLFF. CDR3 DNA sequence: TGTGCCAGCGGCCGCGCAACAGGGGAAAAACTGTTTTTT.